This TCR beta chain is from a study of human thymus T cells. Findings and caveats of the study: Thymic and blood repertoires seemed to show skewed V and J gene use.

Infants served as donors; they were healthy and Finnish and were having corrective surgery for congenital heart defects. The data were produced by immunoSEQ multiplex PCR, yet TCRdb's version contains in-frame clones alone and is incomplete. Among some 40,000 clones listed, approximately 93% were seen once. With regard to this clone: Its antigen is undetermined.

This CDR3 contains 12 residues. The V gene lost 5 bases and the J gene lost 7 bases, with 12 bases spanning the gap. CDR1 and CDR2 from the germline V gene are GTSNPN and SVGIG (reference sequence). The sequenced sample was blood. The chain joins TRBV30 to TRBJ2-1; D is uncertain. The sequence derives from a boy under two years old with a congenital heart defect but otherwise immunologically healthy. The CDR3 DNA sequence: TGTGCCTGGGAAGCCGTTGGGAATGAGCAGTTCTTC. Amino acid sequence: CAWEAVGNEQFF.